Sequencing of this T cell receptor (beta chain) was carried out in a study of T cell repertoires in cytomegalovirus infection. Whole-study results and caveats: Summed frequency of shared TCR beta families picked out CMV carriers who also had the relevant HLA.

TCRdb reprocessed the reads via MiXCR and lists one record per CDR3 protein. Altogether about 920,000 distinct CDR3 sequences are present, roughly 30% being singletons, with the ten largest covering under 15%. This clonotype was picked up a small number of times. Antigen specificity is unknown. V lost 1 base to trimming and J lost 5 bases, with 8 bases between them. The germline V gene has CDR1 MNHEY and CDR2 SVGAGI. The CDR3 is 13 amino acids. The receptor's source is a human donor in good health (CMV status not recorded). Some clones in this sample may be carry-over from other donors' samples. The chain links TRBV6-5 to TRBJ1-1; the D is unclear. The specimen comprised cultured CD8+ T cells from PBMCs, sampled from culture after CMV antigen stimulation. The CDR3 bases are TGTGCCAGCAGTTACTTTGTTTGGACTGAAGCTTTCTTT. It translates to CASSYFVWTEAFF.